The 10 T cell receptor beta chains below were found in one sample sequenced in a study of CD8+CD57+ T cells in acquired aplastic anemia. Patients picked for sequencing had shown CD8+CD57+ cell expansion detected by flow cytometry. Genomic DNA provided the template from which TCR beta VDJ and CDR3 profiles were obtained. TCRdb processed the reads anew with MiXCR; each CDR3 protein has one entry. In the table there are approximately 470,000 distinct CDR3 sequences, roughly a third of which are singletons. Sequenced: sorted CD4+, CD8+, or CD8+CD57+ T cells (not recorded which) from PBMCs. The receptors stem from a human donor with aplastic anemia.

The genes are TRBV30 and TRBJ2-7; D is unclear. Germline CDR1 is GTSNPN and CDR2 is SVGIG (reference sequence). V lost 2 bases and J lost 2, with 7 bases in between. The CDR3 is 12 residues long. CDR3 sequence reads: CAWSTDPYEQYF. CDR3 nucleotide sequence: TGTGCCTGGAGTACCGACCCCTACGAGCAGTACTTC.

The chain joins TRBV12-3 or TRBV12-4 to TRBJ1-1; tentatively, D is TRBD1 (6 bases). The V end lost 2 bases, the J end lost 4 bases, and 14 bases lay between the germline ends. This CDR3 is 15 amino acids long. Here the CDR3 reads CASSLIGGRLTEAFF. In nucleotides, the CDR3 is TGTGCCAGCAGTTTAATCGGGGGGCGCCTCACTGAAGCTTTCTTT.

At least ten counts were recorded for this clonotype. CDR3 protein: CASSGRRGQPQHF. In nucleotides, the CDR3 is TGTGCCAGCAGCGGAAGGAGGGGTCAGCCCCAGCATTTT. The chain links TRBV7-9 to TRBJ1-5, with D possibly being TRBD1 (5 bases). Trimming left V 5 bases short and J 6 bases short, with 11 bases between. This CDR3 region has 13 residues. CDR1 SEHNR and CDR2 FQNEAQ come from the germline V gene (reference sequence).

The V call is TRBV28, the J call TRBJ1-5; D uncertain. The germline V gene encodes CDR1 MDHEN and CDR2 SYDVKM. V lost 5 bases to trimming and J lost 3 bases, with 11 bases between them. CDR3 length: 14 amino acids. Here the CDR3 reads CASSKDGNNQPQHF. Here the CDR3 DNA reads TGTGCCAGCAGTAAGGACGGTAACAATCAGCCCCAGCATTTT.

The chain carries TRBV12-3 or TRBV12-4 and TRBJ2-2; tentative D call: TRBD1 (5 bases). Trimming took 0 bases from V and 6 from J, leaving 8 bases between them. The CDR3 runs to 14 residues. The DNA of the CDR3 is TGTGCCAGCAGTTTAGCAGCAGGGCCCGGGGAGCTGTTTTTT. This codes for CASSLAAGPGELFF.

This clonotype was found a few times. The J gene is TRBJ2-5, the V gene TRBV4-1; D may match TRBD1 or TRBD2 (5 bases each). The length of the CDR3 is 14 residues. From germline, CDR1 is MGHRA and CDR2 YSYEKL. Trimming stripped 4 bases from V and 2 bases from J, with 11 bases between. The CDR3 nucleotides are TGCGCCAGCAGCCTCGGGGACGTACAAGAGACCCAGTACTTC. This gives the protein CASSLGDVQETQYF.

The CDR3 sequence is CASGTPGLAGEQYF. Written as DNA, the CDR3 is TGCGCCAGCGGGACCCCGGGACTAGCGGGAGAGCAGTACTTC. J is TRBJ2-7 and V is TRBV5-1, with 13 positions matching TRBD2. The CDR3 spans 14 residues. In germline, CDR1 is SGHRS, CDR2 YFSETQ. V trimming: 7 bases; J trimming: 7 bases; junction bases outside the gene matches: 8.

This chain connects TRBV9 to TRBJ2-3, with D possibly matching TRBD1 (6 bases). There are 12 residues in the CDR3. V gave up 4 bases and J gave up 8 bases, with 11 bases separating them. The germline CDR1 and CDR2 sequences are SGDLS and YYNGEE. CDR3 sequence reads: CASSPGDGTQYF. CDR3 nucleotide sequence: TGTGCCAGCAGCCCAGGGGACGGTACGCAGTATTTT.

A few counts support this clonotype. The chain joins TRBV19 to TRBJ2-1; the D is unclear. CDR3 length equals 15 residues. The germline gives CDR1 LNHDA, CDR2 SQIVND (reference sequence). With 3 bases removed from V and 5 bases from J, the gap between germline ends came to 14 bases. Here the CDR3 reads CASSMAGHTDNEQFF. CDR3 DNA sequence: TGTGCCAGTAGTATGGCTGGGCACACGGACAATGAGCAGTTCTTC.

In DNA, the CDR3 is TGTGCCAGCAGCCAAGTGGCCACTAGCACAGATACGCAGTATTTT. Residues: CASSQVATSTDTQYF. This chain connects TRBV3-1 to TRBJ2-3; D remains ambiguous. V gave up 1 base and J gave up 0 bases, with 8 bases separating them. The CDR3 has 15 amino acids. Germline V gene lookup returns CDR1 LGHDT and CDR2 YNNKEL (reference sequence).